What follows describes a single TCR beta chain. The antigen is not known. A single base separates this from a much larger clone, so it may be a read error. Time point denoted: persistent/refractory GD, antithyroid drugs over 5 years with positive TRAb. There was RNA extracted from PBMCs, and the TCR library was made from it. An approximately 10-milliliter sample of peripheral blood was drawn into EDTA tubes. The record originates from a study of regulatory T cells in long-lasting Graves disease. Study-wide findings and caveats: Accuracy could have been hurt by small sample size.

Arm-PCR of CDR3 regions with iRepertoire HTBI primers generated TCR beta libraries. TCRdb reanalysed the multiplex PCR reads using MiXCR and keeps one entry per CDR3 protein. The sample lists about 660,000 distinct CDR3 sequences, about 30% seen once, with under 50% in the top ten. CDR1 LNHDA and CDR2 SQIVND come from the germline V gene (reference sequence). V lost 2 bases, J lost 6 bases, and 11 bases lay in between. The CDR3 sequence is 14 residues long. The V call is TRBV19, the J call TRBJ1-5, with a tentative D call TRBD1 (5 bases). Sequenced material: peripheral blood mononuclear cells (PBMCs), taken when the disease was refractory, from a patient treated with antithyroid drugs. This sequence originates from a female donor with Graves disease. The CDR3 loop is CASSIRGFAQPQHF. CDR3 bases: TGTGCCAGTAGTATACGGGGGTTCGCTCAGCCCCAGCATTTT.